This TCR beta chain derives from a study of T cell responses to AZD1222 COVID-19 vaccine. Findings and caveats of the study: After the peak T cell response, and only then, were repertoires sampled. Nearly half of unique spike-specific TCRs reportedly avoided B.1.351 and B.1.1.7 mutated regions. CD4 TCRs covered the whole spike, strongest at regions 160-218 and 743-854. Donors skewed white British and female; clonal diversity was possibly underestimated.

Note on this clone: Antigen: not known.

Trimming took off 3 bases at V and 1 base at J, with 13 bases between the two ends. Germline V gene sequence: CDR1 DFQATT, CDR2 SNEGSKA (reference sequence). The CDR3 loop spans 15 amino acids. The assay was immunoSEQ multiplex PCR, and TCRdb's table has in-frame clones only and misses some. The sample shows 80,000 to 130,000 clones, about 89% of them seen only once. The sequence came from an adult in good health. The source was peripheral blood, collected on day 0 of AZD1222 vaccination. J is TRBJ2-1 and V is TRBV20-1, with D perhaps matching TRBD1 or TRBD2 (5 bases each). The CDR3 region is CSASHRDGSYNEQFF. CDR3 nucleotides: TGCAGTGCTAGTCACCGGGACGGATCCTACAATGAGCAGTTCTTC.